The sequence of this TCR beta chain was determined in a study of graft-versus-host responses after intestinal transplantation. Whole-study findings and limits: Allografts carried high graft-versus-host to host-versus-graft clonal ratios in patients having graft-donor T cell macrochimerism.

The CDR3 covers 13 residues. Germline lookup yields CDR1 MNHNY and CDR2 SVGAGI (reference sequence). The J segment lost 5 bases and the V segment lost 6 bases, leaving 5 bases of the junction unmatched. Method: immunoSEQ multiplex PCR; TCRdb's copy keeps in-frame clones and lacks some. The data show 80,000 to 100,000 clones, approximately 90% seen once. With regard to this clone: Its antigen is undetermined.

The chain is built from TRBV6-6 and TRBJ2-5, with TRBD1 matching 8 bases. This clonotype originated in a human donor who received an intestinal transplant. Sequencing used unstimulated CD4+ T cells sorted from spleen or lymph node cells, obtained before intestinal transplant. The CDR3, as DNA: TGTGCCAGCAGCTCCAGGGGGCAGGAGACCCAGTACTTC. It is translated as CASSSRGQETQYF.